This T cell receptor beta chain originates from a study of blood T cell repertoires in COVID-19. After removal of 1 base from V and 6 bases from J, the junction contained 23 bases not matched to a gene. The length of the CDR3 is 21 residues. The germline gives CDR1 LGHNA, CDR2 YSLEER. In the authors' methods: Amplification of reference gene primers provided the estimated nucleated cell counts. This table comes from immunoSEQ multiplex PCR, and its TCRdb copy is limited to in-frame clones, with some not included. The V and J calls and the clone size are those of that table, but D and trimming were determined from the DNA. The sample lists approximately 150,000 clones; around nine tenths were seen once.

The sample was peripheral blood. V gene TRBV4-3 combines with J gene TRBJ1-5; 8 bases align to TRBD1. This clonotype was obtained from a woman aged 60-70 years with acute or convalescent COVID-19. The DNA of the CDR3 is TGCGCCAGCAGCCAAGGTTTAAAGGGCGGACAGGGAGAAGTGGTGAGTCAGCCCCAGCATTTT. It yields the protein CASSQGLKGGQGEVVSQPQHF.